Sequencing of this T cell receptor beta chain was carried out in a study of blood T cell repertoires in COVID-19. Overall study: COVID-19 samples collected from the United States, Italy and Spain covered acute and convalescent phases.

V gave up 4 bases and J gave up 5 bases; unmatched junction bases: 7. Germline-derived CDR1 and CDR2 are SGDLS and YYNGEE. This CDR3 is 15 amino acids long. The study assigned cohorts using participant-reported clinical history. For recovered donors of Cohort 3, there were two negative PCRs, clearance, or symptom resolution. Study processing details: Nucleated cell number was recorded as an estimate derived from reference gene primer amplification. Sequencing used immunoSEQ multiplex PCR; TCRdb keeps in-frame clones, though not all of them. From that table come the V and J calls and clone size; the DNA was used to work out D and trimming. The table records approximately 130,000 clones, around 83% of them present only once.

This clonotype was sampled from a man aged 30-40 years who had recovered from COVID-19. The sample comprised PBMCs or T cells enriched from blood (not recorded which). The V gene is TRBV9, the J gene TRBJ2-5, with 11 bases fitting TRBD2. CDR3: CASSTLLAGEETQYF. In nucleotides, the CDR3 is TGTGCCAGCAGCACCCTACTAGCGGGAGAGGAGACCCAGTACTTC. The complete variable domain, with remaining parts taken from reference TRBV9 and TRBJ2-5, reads DSGVTQTPKHLITATGQRVTLRCSPRSGDLSVYWYQQSLDQGLQFLIQYYNGEERAKGNILERFSAQQFPDLHSELNLSSLELGDSALYFCASSTLLAGEETQYFGPGTRLLVL.